This T cell receptor (beta chain) was obtained from a study of regulatory T cells in long-lasting Graves disease. Study-wide points: Persistent Graves' patients showed less TCR diversity than newly diagnosed patients showed.

The time point: persistent/refractory GD, antithyroid drugs over 5 years with positive TRAb. PBMC RNA was the source of the TCR library. TCR beta libraries were built with iRepertoire HTBI primers and Arm-PCR of CDR3 regions. Each CDR3 protein gets one entry after TCRdb re-called the multiplex PCR reads with MiXCR. The sample carries around 300,000 distinct CDR3 sequences, roughly a fifth recorded once. To note about this clonotype: Its cognate antigen is unknown.

This TCR derives from a female donor with Graves disease. The sequences come from peripheral blood mononuclear cells (PBMCs), collected when the disease was refractory, from a patient treated with antithyroid drugs.

CDR3 sequence (DNA): TGTGCCAGCAGTTATCTCCGGGTGACTAGCGGGACCGCCCAAGTCTACGAGCAGTACTTC. Translated, it gives CASSYLRVTSGTAQVYEQYF. The chain uses TRBV6-9 and TRBJ2-7, with 11 bases that match TRBD2. Germline-derived CDR1 and CDR2 are MNHGY and SVAAGI. The CDR3 is made up of 20 amino acids. V shed 2 bases and J 3 bases; nucleotides not matched to a gene: 18.